This is a list of T cell receptor beta chains from one sample in a study of regulatory T cells in long-lasting Graves disease. Each CDR3 protein gets one entry after TCRdb re-called the multiplex PCR reads with MiXCR. The profile shows around 250,000 distinct CDR3 sequences, about 16% of them singletons. Material: peripheral blood mononuclear cells (PBMCs), obtained at new diagnosis, from a patient treated with antithyroid drugs. The receptors shown here come from a female donor with Graves disease. Each CDR3 is given without its conserved first and last residue. The order of the fields is D gene, J gene, V gene, CDR3 protein. The D gene is left open where the match is weak.

TRBD1,TRBJ2-3,TRBV30,ANRDRASHTQY
NA,TRBJ2-1,TRBV5-1,ACSLVASDYNEQF
NA,TRBJ2-1,TRBV20-1,SARSPRGYNEQF
NA,TRBJ1-1,TRBV10-2,ASSLTVAEAF
NA,TRBJ2-5,TRBV2,ASSEPLKETQY
TRBD2,TRBJ2-1,TRBV20-1,SARGPSGRSNEQF
TRBD1,TRBJ1-2,TRBV6-2/TRBV6-3,ASRDGTVYGYT
TRBD1,TRBJ2-7,TRBV11-2,ASTNRGQDEQY
NA,TRBJ2-3,TRBV29-1,SVERGIGDTQY
NA,TRBJ2-3,TRBV7-3,ASSLTGVGDTQY
NA,TRBJ2-5,TRBV28,ASSLTDGETQY
TRBD1,TRBJ2-7,TRBV20-1,SAREEGARGEQY
NA,TRBJ1-6,TRBV7-2,ASSLLTHNSPLH
NA,TRBJ2-2,TRBV28,ASRSSPRAGELF
NA,TRBJ2-1,TRBV9,ASSASGVESSYNEQF
TRBD2,TRBJ2-3,TRBV20-1,SGSGLAGPDTQY
NA,TRBJ1-5,TRBV5-5,ASSFRVAGSNQPQH
TRBD1,TRBJ2-7,TRBV5-1,ASSMGQLQYEQY